This T cell receptor (beta chain) was captured by sequencing in a study of blood T cell repertoires in COVID-19. The assay was immunoSEQ multiplex PCR, and TCRdb's table has in-frame clones only and misses some. The sample carries about 45,000 clones, more than 80% recorded once. The CDR3 runs to 17 residues. V was trimmed by 6 bases and J by 8 bases, leaving 28 bases between them. CDR1 and CDR2 (germline): MNHEY, SMNVEV (reference sequence). Sequencing was carried out using peripheral blood. The chain links TRBV27 to TRBJ1-1, with a possible D match to TRBD1 (6 bases). This TCR derives from a man aged 50 to 59 with COVID-19, enrolled during active disease. CDR3 in amino acids: CASSTTPGPGHSGEAFF. Here the CDR3 DNA reads TGTGCCAGCAGCACCACTCCCGGACCGGGACATTCGGGGGAAGCTTTCTTT.